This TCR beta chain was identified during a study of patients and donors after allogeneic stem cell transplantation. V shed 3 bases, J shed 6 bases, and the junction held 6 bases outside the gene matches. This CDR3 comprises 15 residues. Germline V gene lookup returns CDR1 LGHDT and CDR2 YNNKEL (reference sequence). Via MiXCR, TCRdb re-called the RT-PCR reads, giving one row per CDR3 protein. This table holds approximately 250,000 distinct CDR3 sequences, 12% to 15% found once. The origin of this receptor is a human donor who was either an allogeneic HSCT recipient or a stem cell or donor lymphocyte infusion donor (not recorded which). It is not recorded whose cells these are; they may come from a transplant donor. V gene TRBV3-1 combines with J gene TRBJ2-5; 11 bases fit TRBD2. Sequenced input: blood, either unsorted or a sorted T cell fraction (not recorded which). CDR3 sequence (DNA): TGTGCCAGCAGCCAGGATAGCGGGGGGGCTCAGACCCAGTACTTC. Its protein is CASSQDSGGAQTQYF.